This TCR beta chain was captured by sequencing in a study of cytotoxic CD8 clonotypes in ibrutinib-treated CLL. Whole-study context: For this cohort, patients were roughly eleven relapsed/refractory and roughly 14 treatment-naive, while 17 were IGHV unmutated.

Data came from immunoSEQ multiplex PCR; TCRdb stores just in-frame clones and leaves some out. The sample lists about 15,000 clones, 55% to 80% seen once, with 9.5% to 15% in the top ten. The CDR3 length is 12 residues. V lost 6 bases and J 9 bases, leaving 12 bases between the germline ends. Looked up from germline, CDR1 is MNHNS and CDR2 is SASEGT. In this sample, this clone turned up once. Its specificity is unknown. Study-level points and caveats: Clonality was higher at ibrutinib response and returned toward baseline at progression. Under treatment, the uncommon public clonotypes either contracted or remained stable.

The V and J genes are TRBV6-1 and TRBJ1-5; no clear D gene. The receptor comes from a human donor with chronic lymphocytic leukemia. Material: PBMCs, obtained before ibrutinib treatment. The CDR3 reads CASRDWTRPQHF. CDR3 bases: TGTGCCAGCAGGGACTGGACGCGGCCCCAGCATTTT.